Reported below is one TCR beta chain. This sample is drawn from a study of T cell repertoires in ileal Crohn's disease. The time point is: neoterminal ileum biopsy at postoperative endoscopy, about 6 months after surgery. This CDR3 region has 16 residues. Looked up from germline, CDR1 is SGHRS and CDR2 is YFSETQ. After removal of 3 bases from V and 1 base from J, the junction contained 2 bases not matched to a gene. TCRdb's table, derived via immunoSEQ multiplex PCR, lists solely in-frame clones and lacks some. The sample has about 59,000 clones; less than 90% are singletons. The sample taken for sequencing was ileal tissue. The chain combines TRBV5-1 with TRBJ2-3; 13 bases match TRBD2. This TCR was sampled from an adult with Crohn's disease. DNA of the CDR3: TGCGCCAGCAGCTCGGGACTAGCGGGGCGCACAGATACGCAGTATTTT. Its protein product is CASSSGLAGRTDTQYF.